This T cell receptor (beta chain) was sequenced in a study of T-cell memory formation after mild COVID-19. Study overall: Most TCR clusters belonged to a single donor. Findings and limits, study-wide: Clones that shrank (day 15 to 85) were balanced CD4/CD8, whereas later expanders leaned CD4+. Memory from before infection featured some responding clones, which suggests cross-reactive memory joined.

TCRdb recomputed calls from the 5' RACE reads with MiXCR, one row per CDR3 protein. The table has 500,000 to 600,000 distinct CDR3 sequences, 15% to 20% seen once; the top ten hold around 13%. Comments on this clonotype: Its target is unknown.

The receptor was isolated from an adult woman who had mild COVID-19 (a few samples of this study predate the infection). Cell type and time point are not known. Sample: PBMCs or a T cell subset sorted from them (not recorded which).

CDR3 amino acids: CASSLEFTRTFYGYTF. DNA of the CDR3: TGCGCCAGCAGCTTGGAATTCACCCGGACCTTCTATGGCTACACCTTC. This chain connects TRBV5-1 to TRBJ1-2; D not resolved. The V gene's germline CDR1 is SGHRS and CDR2 YFSETQ. Between the trimmed V and J ends, which lost 0 bases and 4 bases, there was a span of 16 bases. CDR3 length: 16 amino acids.